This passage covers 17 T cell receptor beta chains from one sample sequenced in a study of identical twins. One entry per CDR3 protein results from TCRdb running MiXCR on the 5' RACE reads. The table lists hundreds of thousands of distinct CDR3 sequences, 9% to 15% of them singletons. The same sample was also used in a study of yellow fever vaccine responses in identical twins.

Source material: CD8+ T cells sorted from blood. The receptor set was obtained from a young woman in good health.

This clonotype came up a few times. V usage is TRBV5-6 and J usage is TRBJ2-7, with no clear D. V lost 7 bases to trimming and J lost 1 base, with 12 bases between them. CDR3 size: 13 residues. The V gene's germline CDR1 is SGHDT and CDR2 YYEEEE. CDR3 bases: TGTGCCAGCGTACAAAGGTATTCCTACGAGCAGTACTTC. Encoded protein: CASVQRYSYEQYF.

This CDR3 reads CASKQGAAREQFF. The DNA for the CDR3 is TGTGCCAGTAAACAGGGGGCTGCTCGTGAGCAGTTCTTC. The V and J genes are TRBV19 and TRBJ2-1; TRBD1 agrees at 9 bases. The ends lost 7 bases at V and 9 bases at J; junction bases unmatched: 7. CDR3 size: 13 residues. Germline V gene sequence: CDR1 LNHDA, CDR2 SQIVND (reference sequence).

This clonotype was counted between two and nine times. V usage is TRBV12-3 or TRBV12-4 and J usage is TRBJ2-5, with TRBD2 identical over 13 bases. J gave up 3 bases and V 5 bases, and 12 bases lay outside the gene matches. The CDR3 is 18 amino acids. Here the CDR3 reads CASSEGLAGPYDKETQYF. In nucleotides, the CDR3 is TGTGCCAGCAGTGAGGGACTAGCGGGGCCCTACGATAAAGAGACCCAGTACTTC.

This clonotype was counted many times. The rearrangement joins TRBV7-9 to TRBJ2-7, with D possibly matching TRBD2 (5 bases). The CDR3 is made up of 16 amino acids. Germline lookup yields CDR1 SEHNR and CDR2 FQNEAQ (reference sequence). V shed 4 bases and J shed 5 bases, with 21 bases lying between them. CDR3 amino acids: CASSSTVGDYRDEQYV. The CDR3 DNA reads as TGTGCCAGCAGCTCCACAGTCGGGGATTATCGCGACGAGCAGTACGTC.

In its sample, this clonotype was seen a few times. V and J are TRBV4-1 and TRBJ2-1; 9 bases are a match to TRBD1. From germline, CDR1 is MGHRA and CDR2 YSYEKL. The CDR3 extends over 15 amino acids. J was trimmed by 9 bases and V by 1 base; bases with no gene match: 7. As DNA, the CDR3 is TGCGCCAGCAGCCAAGGCGGGGGACAGGGCTTTGAGCAGTTCTTC. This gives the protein CASSQGGGQGFEQFF.

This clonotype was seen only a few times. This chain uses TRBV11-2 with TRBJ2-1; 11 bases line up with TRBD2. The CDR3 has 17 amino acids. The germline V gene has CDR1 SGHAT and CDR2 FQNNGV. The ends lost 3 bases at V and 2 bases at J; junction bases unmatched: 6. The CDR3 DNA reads TGTGCCAGCAGCTTCACTAGCGGGAGACCCCCCTACAATGAGCAGTTCTTC. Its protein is CASSFTSGRPPYNEQFF. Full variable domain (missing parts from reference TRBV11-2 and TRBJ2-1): EAGVAQSPRYKIIEKRQSVAFWCNPISGHATLYWYQQILGQGPKLLIQFQNNGVVDDSQLPKDRFSAERLKGVDSTLKIQPAKLEDSAVYLCASSFTSGRPPYNEQFFGPGTRLTVL.

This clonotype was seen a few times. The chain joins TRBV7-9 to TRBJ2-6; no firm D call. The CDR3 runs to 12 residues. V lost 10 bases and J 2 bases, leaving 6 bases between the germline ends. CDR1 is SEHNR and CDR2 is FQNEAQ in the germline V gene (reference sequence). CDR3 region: CANSPGANVLTF. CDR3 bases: TGTGCCAACTCTCCTGGGGCCAACGTCCTGACTTTC.

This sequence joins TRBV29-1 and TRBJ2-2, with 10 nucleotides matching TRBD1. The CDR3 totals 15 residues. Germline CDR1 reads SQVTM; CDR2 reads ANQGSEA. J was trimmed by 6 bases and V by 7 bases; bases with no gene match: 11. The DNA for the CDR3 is TGCAGCGCAAAAGGGGACAGGGGCCCGTCCGGGGAGCTGTTTTTT. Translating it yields CSAKGDRGPSGELFF.

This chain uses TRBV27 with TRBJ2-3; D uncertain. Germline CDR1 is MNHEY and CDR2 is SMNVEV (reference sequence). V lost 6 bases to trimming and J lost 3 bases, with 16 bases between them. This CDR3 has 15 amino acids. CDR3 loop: CASSPDPGGTDTQYF. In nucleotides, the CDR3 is TGTGCCAGCAGCCCGGACCCCGGCGGTACAGATACGCAGTATTTT.

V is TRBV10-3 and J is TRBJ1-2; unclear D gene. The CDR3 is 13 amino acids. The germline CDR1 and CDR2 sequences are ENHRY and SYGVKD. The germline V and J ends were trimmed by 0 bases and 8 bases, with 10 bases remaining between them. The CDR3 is CAISESRGRGYTF. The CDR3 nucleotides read TGTGCCATCAGTGAGTCGAGAGGCCGAGGCTACACCTTC.

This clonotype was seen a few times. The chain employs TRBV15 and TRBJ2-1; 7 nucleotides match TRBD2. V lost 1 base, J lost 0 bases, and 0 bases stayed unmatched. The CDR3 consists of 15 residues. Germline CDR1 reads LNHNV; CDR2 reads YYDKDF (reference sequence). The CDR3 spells CATSRASGSYNEQFF. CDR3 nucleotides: TGTGCCACCAGCAGAGCTAGCGGCTCCTACAATGAGCAGTTCTTC.

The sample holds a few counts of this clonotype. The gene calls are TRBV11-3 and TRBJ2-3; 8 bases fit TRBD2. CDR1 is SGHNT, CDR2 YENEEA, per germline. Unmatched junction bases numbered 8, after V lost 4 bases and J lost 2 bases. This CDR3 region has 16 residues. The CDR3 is CASSSRRGGSTDTQYF. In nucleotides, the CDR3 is TGTGCCAGCAGCTCCAGACGGGGGGGGTCCACAGATACGCAGTATTTT.

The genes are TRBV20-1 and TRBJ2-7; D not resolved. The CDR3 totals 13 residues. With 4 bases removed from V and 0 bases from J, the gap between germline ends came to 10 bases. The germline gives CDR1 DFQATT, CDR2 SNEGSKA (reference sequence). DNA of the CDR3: TGCAGTGCTAAATTGACGAACTCCTACGAGCAGTACTTC. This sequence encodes CSAKLTNSYEQYF.

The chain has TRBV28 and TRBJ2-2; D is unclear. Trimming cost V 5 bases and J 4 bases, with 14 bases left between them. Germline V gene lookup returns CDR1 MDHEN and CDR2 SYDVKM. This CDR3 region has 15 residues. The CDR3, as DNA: TGTGCCAGCAGTCCATTCGGCAGGCCCACCGGGGAGCTGTTTTTT. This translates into CASSPFGRPTGELFF.

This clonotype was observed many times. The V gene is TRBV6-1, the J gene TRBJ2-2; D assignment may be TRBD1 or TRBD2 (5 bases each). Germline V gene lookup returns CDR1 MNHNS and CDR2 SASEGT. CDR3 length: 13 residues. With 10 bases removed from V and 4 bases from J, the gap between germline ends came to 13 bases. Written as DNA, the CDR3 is TGTGCCACCGTCGGGACGGCCACCGGGGAGCTGTTTTTT. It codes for CATVGTATGELFF.

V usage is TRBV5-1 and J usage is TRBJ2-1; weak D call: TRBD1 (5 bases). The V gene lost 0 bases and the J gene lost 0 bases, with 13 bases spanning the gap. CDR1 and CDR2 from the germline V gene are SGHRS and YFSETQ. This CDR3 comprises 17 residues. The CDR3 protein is CASSLGQGAGSYNEQFF. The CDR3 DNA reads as TGCGCCAGCAGCTTGGGGCAGGGCGCTGGCTCCTACAATGAGCAGTTCTTC.

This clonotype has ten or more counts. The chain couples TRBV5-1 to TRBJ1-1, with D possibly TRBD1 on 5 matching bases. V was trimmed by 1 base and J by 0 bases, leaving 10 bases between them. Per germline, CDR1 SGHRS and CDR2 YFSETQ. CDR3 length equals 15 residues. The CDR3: CASSLWGRMNTEAFF. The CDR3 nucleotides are TGCGCCAGCAGCTTGTGGGGCAGGATGAACACTGAAGCTTTCTTT.